These 10 T cell receptor beta chains came from one sample sequenced in a study of blood T cell repertoires in COVID-19. Only in-frame clones appear in the TCRdb table, and some are missing; sequencing was by immunoSEQ multiplex PCR. Of 110,000 to 150,000 clones listed, 85% to 90% are singletons. The sequenced sample was peripheral blood. All receptors come from a woman in her sixties with active COVID-19.

The table lists this clone with a count of one. The CDR3 DNA follows: TGTGCCAGCAGCCCGGACACCTTGGGTGGCTACACCTTC. It is translated as CASSPDTLGGYTF. V usage is TRBV5-4 and J usage is TRBJ1-2, with a weak D call TRBD1 (5 bases). In germline, CDR1 is SGHNT, CDR2 YYREEE (reference sequence). Trimming shortened V by 4 bases and J by 7 bases, and 14 bases separated the two germline ends. This CDR3 spans 13 amino acids.

The chain couples TRBV27 to TRBJ1-6, with D uncertain. V was cut by 3 bases and J by 5 bases, with 8 bases left in between. Germline assignment: CDR1 MNHEY and CDR2 SMNVEV (reference sequence). This CDR3 contains 14 residues. The CDR3 DNA reads TGTGCCAGCAGTTTCCGGGAAAATAATTCACCCCTCCACTTT. Protein sequence: CASSFRENNSPLHF.

Worth noting for this clone: A read error may produce the germline difference seen at one junction end. The chain carries TRBV28 and TRBJ1-2; D remains ambiguous. CDR3 length: 15 residues. Per germline, CDR1 MDHEN and CDR2 SYDVKM. The CDR3 is CASSTRRRESRDSVF. Here the CDR3 DNA reads TGTGCCAGCAGTACTCGCCGGCGGGAGTCGCGGGATTCCGTCTTC.

The rearrangement uses TRBV29-1 and TRBJ2-3, with D perhaps TRBD2 (6 bases). V was clipped by 0 bases and J by 0 bases, with 22 bases between them. Germline assignment: CDR1 SQVTM and CDR2 ANQGSEA. CDR3 length: 19 residues. CDR3 protein: CSVEDWDRGAGLSTDTQYF. CDR3 sequence (DNA): TGCAGCGTTGAAGACTGGGATCGTGGAGCGGGCCTTAGCACAGATACGCAGTATTTT.

The V and J genes are TRBV18 and TRBJ1-6; D is possibly TRBD1 (5 bases). The CDR3 is made up of 14 amino acids. Germline CDR1 and CDR2: KGHSH and LQKENI. V was pared by 0 bases and J by 5 bases, with 5 bases between. The CDR3 loop reads CASSPPGDNSPLHF. CDR3 nucleotide sequence: TGTGCCAGCTCACCACCAGGGGATAATTCACCCCTCCACTTT.

This chain connects TRBV28 to TRBJ1-3; D is undetermined. CDR3 length: 12 amino acids. V lost 5 bases and J lost 3, with 5 bases in between. The germline CDR1 and CDR2 sequences are MDHEN and SYDVKM. The CDR3 DNA follows: TGTGCCAGCAGTGAGGGTGGAAACACCATATATTTT. Protein product: CASSEGGNTIYF.

This sequence joins TRBV24-1 and TRBJ1-6, with TRBD1 matching over 12 bases. Germline-derived CDR1 and CDR2 are KGHDR and SFDVKD. The junction had 15 bases not matched to a gene; V was cut back by 12 bases and J by 4 bases. CDR3 length: 18 amino acids. The CDR3 sequence: CACFDRDRGQRYNSPLHF. The CDR3 nucleotides read TGTGCCTGCTTTGATCGGGACAGGGGGCAAAGGTATAATTCACCCCTCCACTTT.

The chain joins TRBV7-2 to TRBJ2-3; D may be TRBD2 (6 bases). The germline gives CDR1 SGHTA, CDR2 FQGNSA. The germline V and J ends were trimmed by 1 base and 0 bases, with 11 bases remaining between them. This CDR3 contains 16 residues. Written as DNA, the CDR3 is TGTGCCAGCAGCTTAGTTCTAGCGCCGAGCACAGATACGCAGTATTTT. The encoded protein is CASSLVLAPSTDTQYF.

The chain uses TRBV7-9 and TRBJ1-1; maybe TRBD1 (5 bases). The CDR3 runs to 15 residues. V was trimmed by 5 bases and J by 4 bases, leaving 17 bases between them. The germline V gene encodes CDR1 SEHNR and CDR2 FQNEAQ (reference sequence). The CDR3 coding sequence is TGTGCCAGCAGCCCTACCCAGGGTATCGGCACTGAAGCTTTCTTT. The encoded protein is CASSPTQGIGTEAFF.

J is TRBJ2-5 and V is TRBV29-1; a possible D gene is TRBD2 (5 bases). The CDR3 loop spans 12 amino acids. CDR1 and CDR2 from the germline V gene are SQVTM and ANQGSEA. The V end was cut by 4 bases, the J end by 5 bases, with 11 bases between. CDR3 sequence: CSVAGLVETQYF. The CDR3 region has the DNA TGCAGCGTTGCAGGACTCGTGGAGACCCAGTACTTC.